The 22 T cell receptor beta chains presented below share a single source sample, sequenced in a study of identical twins. TCRdb reprocessed the 5' RACE reads with MiXCR, giving one entry per CDR3 protein. This table has approximately 220,000 distinct CDR3 sequences, around 8% appearing once. This same sample was also taken into another study, of yellow fever vaccine responses in identical twins.

The sequencing sample was made of memory (CD45RO+) T cells sorted from blood. The origin of the receptors is a woman younger than 30 in good health.

This clonotype has a handful of counts. A much bigger clone sits one base away, suggesting this may be a read error. The chain carries TRBV5-6 and TRBJ2-3; maybe TRBD2 (6 bases). Germline V gene lookup returns CDR1 SGHDT and CDR2 YYEEEE. CDR3 length: 16 amino acids. Here the CDR3 reads CAPGRFGDSSTDMQYF. The CDR3 DNA reads TGTGCCCCGGGGAGGTTCGGAGACTCTAGCACAGATATGCAGTATTTT.

This clonotype was counted ten times or more. V is TRBV5-1 and J is TRBJ1-1; TRBD1 matches 7 bases. In germline, CDR1 is SGHRS, CDR2 YFSETQ. The length of the CDR3 is 14 residues. V gave up 0 bases and J gave up 5 bases; unmatched junction bases: 4. CDR3 loop: CASSLEAGGTEAFF. CDR3 in DNA: TGCGCCAGCAGCTTGGAGGCAGGGGGGACTGAAGCTTTCTTT.

Only a few counts were recorded for this clonotype. V gene TRBV5-8 combines with J gene TRBJ2-4; D gene uncertain. V was trimmed by 1 base and J by 0 bases, leaving 5 bases between them. CDR1 and CDR2 from the germline V gene are SGHTS and YDEGEE. CDR3 size: 14 residues. CDR3 sequence: CASSLFLAKNIQYF. The DNA of the CDR3 is TGTGCCAGCAGCTTGTTTCTAGCCAAAAACATTCAGTACTTC. The entire variable domain, with the rest obtained from reference TRBV5-8 and TRBJ2-4, is as follows: EAGVTQSPTHLIKTRGQQATLRCSPISGHTSVYWYQQALGLGLQFLLWYDEGEERNRGNFPPRFSGRQFPNYSSELNVNALELEDSALYLCASSLFLAKNIQYFGAGTRLSVL.

This clonotype showed up just a few times. J is TRBJ1-2 and V is TRBV3-1, with D possibly being TRBD1 (5 bases). CDR1 LGHDT and CDR2 YNNKEL come from the germline V gene (reference sequence). V lost 3 bases, J lost 8 bases, and 16 bases lay in between. This CDR3 contains 14 residues. The CDR3 region is CASSQPGLGEGYTF. Written as DNA, the CDR3 is TGTGCCAGCAGCCAGCCGGGCTTGGGGGAAGGCTACACCTTC.

The chain has TRBV12-3 or TRBV12-4 and TRBJ1-5, with TRBD1 matching 10 bases. The CDR3 is 15 amino acids. J gave up 4 bases and V 5 bases, and 5 bases lay outside the gene matches. In DNA, the CDR3 is TGTGCCAGCAGTGCGGGACAGGGGTTGAATCAGCCCCAGCATTTT. Residues: CASSAGQGLNQPQHF.

This clonotype was counted ten times or more. The chain employs TRBV27 and TRBJ2-3; no clear D gene. The germline V gene has CDR1 MNHEY and CDR2 SMNVEV (reference sequence). The V and J ends lost 6 bases and 2 bases respectively, with 15 bases between them. The CDR3 is 15 amino acids. The CDR3 DNA sequence: TGTGCCAGCAGAGGGTTAAGGCTAGACACAGATACGCAGTATTTT. Its translation is CASRGLRLDTDTQYF.

The chain is built from TRBV7-2 and TRBJ2-1; TRBD2 agrees at 15 bases. V lost 4 bases, J lost 9 bases, and 10 bases stayed unmatched. Germline CDR1 and CDR2: SGHTA and FQGNSA. The CDR3 length is 17 residues. The CDR3 region is CASSSRTSGRALGEQFF. CDR3 nucleotide sequence: TGTGCCAGCAGCTCCCGGACTAGCGGGAGGGCCCTCGGTGAGCAGTTCTTC.

The chain combines TRBV20-1 with TRBJ2-5; D possibly corresponds to TRBD2 (5 bases). V lost 6 bases, J lost 5 bases, and 19 bases lay in between. This CDR3 contains 14 residues. Germline lookup yields CDR1 DFQATT and CDR2 SNEGSKA (reference sequence). The CDR3, as DNA: TGCAGTGCCCCGAGGGTGCAGAATGGGGAGACCCAGTACTTC. Residues: CSAPRVQNGETQYF.

In this sample, this clonotype turned up many times. The chain joins TRBV3-1 to TRBJ1-5; unclear D gene. The CDR3 sequence is 13 residues long. Per the germline V gene, CDR1 is LGHDT and CDR2 is YNNKEL (reference sequence). V lost 4 bases and J lost 1, with 5 bases in between. DNA of the CDR3: TGTGCCAGCAGCCCGGGGAGCAATCAGCCCCAGCATTTT. It yields the protein CASSPGSNQPQHF.

This clonotype occurred many times. V gene TRBV7-2 combines with J gene TRBJ2-5, with 10 bases fitting TRBD2. J lost 0 bases, V lost 0 bases, and 1 base had no gene match. CDR3 size: 16 residues. Germline CDR1 is SGHTA and CDR2 is FQGNSA. The CDR3 is CASSLAGLAHQETQYF. CDR3 sequence (DNA): TGTGCCAGCAGCTTAGCGGGACTAGCGCACCAAGAGACCCAGTACTTC.

This clonotype was observed at least ten times. J is TRBJ2-5 and V is TRBV20-1, with D perhaps given as TRBD1 or TRBD2 (5 bases each). CDR1 DFQATT and CDR2 SNEGSKA come from the germline V gene (reference sequence). The length of the CDR3 is 13 residues. Trimming cost V 6 bases and J 4 bases, with 15 bases left between them. The DNA of the CDR3 is TGCAGTGCCCCCGTCCAGGGACCAGAGACCCAGTACTTC. Protein sequence: CSAPVQGPETQYF.

A few counts support this clonotype. The rearrangement links TRBV7-8 to TRBJ2-7; weak D call: TRBD1 (5 bases). The germline V gene has CDR1 SGHVS and CDR2 FQNEAQ. V lost 5 bases and J lost 2, with 16 bases in between. This CDR3 comprises 15 residues. The CDR3 reads CASSQRGLGAYEQYF. The CDR3 nucleotides are TGTGCCAGCAGCCAACGCGGTCTAGGGGCCTACGAGCAGTACTTC. Using reference TRBV7-8 and TRBJ2-7 for the parts outside the CDR3, the full variable domain is GAGVSQSPRYKVAKRGQDVALRCDPISGHVSLFWYQQALGQGPEFLTYFQNEAQLDKSGLPSDRFFAERPEGSVSTLKIQRTQQEDSAVYLCASSQRGLGAYEQYFGPGTRLTVT.

With regard to this clonotype: Just one base apart from a much larger clone, this may be a read error. The chain joins TRBV20-1 to TRBJ2-2; D possibly uses TRBD1 or TRBD2 (5 bases each). CDR1 and CDR2 (germline): DFQATT, SNEGSKA (reference sequence). The CDR3 has 13 residues. The CDR3 here is CSASGGQDGKLFF. DNA of the CDR3: TGCAGTGCTAGTGGTGGACAAGACGGGAAGCTGTTTTTT.

Only a few counts were recorded for this clonotype. V gene TRBV7-6 combines with J gene TRBJ2-5; 9 bases agree with TRBD2. Looked up from germline, CDR1 is SGHVS and CDR2 is FNYEAQ. After removal of 1 base from V and 0 bases from J, the junction contained 6 bases not matched to a gene. The CDR3 covers 17 residues. The CDR3 coding sequence is TGTGCCAGCAGCTTAGGTCCGCTAGCGGGGAACCAAGAGACCCAGTACTTC. Its translation is CASSLGPLAGNQETQYF.

This rearrangement joins TRBV28 to TRBJ2-3, with TRBD1 as a possible D gene (5 bases). The ends were cut back, 3 bases at V and 1 base at J, with 14 bases in the middle. The CDR3 covers 16 residues. Germline V CDR1 and CDR2: MDHEN, SYDVKM. The CDR3 coding sequence is TGTGCCAGCAGTTTTGCAGGGCCGATGGGCACAGATACGCAGTATTTT. Encoded protein: CASSFAGPMGTDTQYF.

This clonotype was counted between two and nine times. This chain joins TRBV30 and TRBJ2-3, with TRBD2 as a possible D gene (7 bases). This CDR3 is built from 15 residues. The V and J ends lost 5 bases and 6 bases respectively, with 21 bases between them. Germline-derived CDR1 and CDR2 are GTSNPN and SVGIG (reference sequence). Written as DNA, the CDR3 is TGTGCCTGGGGGCGGGGGCCTCAATCCTGGGATACGCAGTATTTT. Amino acids: CAWGRGPQSWDTQYF.

The J gene is TRBJ1-5, the V gene TRBV2, with 9 nucleotides matching TRBD1. Germline assignment: CDR1 SNHLY and CDR2 FYNNEI. This CDR3 spans 16 amino acids. The V segment lost 5 bases and the J segment 5 bases; nucleotides outside the gene matches: 10. The CDR3 DNA is TGTGCCAGCAGTATCGGACAGGGGTCCGGTTATCAGCCCCAGCATTTT. Translation gives CASSIGQGSGYQPQHF.

This clonotype was found many times. This chain links TRBV20-1 with TRBJ1-3; 7 bases match TRBD1. The CDR3 sequence is 15 residues long. Germline CDR1 is DFQATT and CDR2 is SNEGSKA (reference sequence). The ends lost 2 bases at V and 2 bases at J; junction bases unmatched: 6. CDR3 loop: CSARSIQGAGNTIYF. In nucleotides, the CDR3 is TGCAGTGCTAGATCAATCCAGGGGGCTGGAAACACCATATATTTT.

This clonotype was recorded many times. The chain recombines TRBV6-2 or TRBV6-3 with TRBJ2-7, with 13 nucleotides matching TRBD2. This CDR3 region has 15 residues. Germline trimming cut 5 bases from V and 4 bases from J; bases unmatched to any gene: 5. CDR1 is MNHEY, CDR2 SVGEGT, per germline. The CDR3 sequence: CASSHPGLAGYEQYF. The CDR3 DNA follows: TGTGCCAGCAGTCATCCGGGACTAGCGGGGTACGAGCAGTACTTC.

Ten or more counts support this clonotype. V is TRBV9 and J is TRBJ2-1, with TRBD1 matching over 11 bases. In germline, CDR1 is SGDLS, CDR2 YYNGEE. This CDR3 region has 14 residues. Unmatched junction bases numbered 5, after V lost 3 bases and J lost 9 bases. The CDR3 DNA reads as TGTGCCAGCAGCGGACGGGACAGGGGGGTTGAGCAGTTCTTC. This sequence encodes CASSGRDRGVEQFF.

There are many counts of this clonotype. This rearrangement joins TRBV10-3 to TRBJ2-1; 12 bases match TRBD2. The CDR3 has 16 amino acids. Germline CDR1 ENHRY, CDR2 SYGVKD. The junction had 15 bases not matched to a gene; V was cut back by 10 bases and J by 8 bases. This chain's CDR3 is CATYPSTSGGRDEQFF. Here the CDR3 DNA reads TGTGCCACATACCCTTCGACTAGCGGGGGAAGGGATGAGCAGTTCTTC.

This clonotype was found once. This rearrangement joins TRBV9 to TRBJ2-7; 9 positions agree with TRBD2. Per germline, CDR1 SGDLS and CDR2 YYNGEE. With V trimmed by 3 bases and J by 7 bases, 5 bases remained unmatched. CDR3 length: 13 amino acids. This CDR3 reads CASSGGRAGEQYF. The CDR3 DNA is TGTGCCAGCAGCGGCGGGAGGGCGGGGGAGCAGTACTTC.